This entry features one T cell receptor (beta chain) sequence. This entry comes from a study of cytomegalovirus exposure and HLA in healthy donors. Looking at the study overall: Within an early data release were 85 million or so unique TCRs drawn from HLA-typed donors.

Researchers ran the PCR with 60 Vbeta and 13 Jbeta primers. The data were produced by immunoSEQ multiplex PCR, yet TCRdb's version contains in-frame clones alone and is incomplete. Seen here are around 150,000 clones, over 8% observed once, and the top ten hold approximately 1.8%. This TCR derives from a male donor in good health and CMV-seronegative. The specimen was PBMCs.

The CDR3 DNA is TGTGCCAGCAGCCAGCAGGGGGCTTCAGATACGCAGTATTTT. The encoded protein is CASSQQGASDTQYF. This chain links TRBV5-4 with TRBJ2-3, with 8 nucleotides matching TRBD1. The CDR3 is 14 amino acids. Germline CDR1 reads SGHNT; CDR2 reads YYREEE (reference sequence). V lost 4 bases, J lost 4 bases, and 5 bases stayed unmatched. Looking up the rest from reference TRBV5-4 and TRBJ2-3 gives the full variable domain: ETGVTQSPTHLIKTRGQQVTLRCSSQSGHNTVSWYQQALGQGPQFIFQYYREEENGRGNFPPRFSGLQFPNYSSELNVNALELDDSALYLCASSQQGASDTQYFGPGTRLTVL.